This paragraph reports one TCR beta chain. Its specificity is not known. This record belongs to a study of T cells in narcolepsy. Study-wide context: Donors had narcolepsy type 1 or type 2, or were healthy controls. Study-level points and caveats: Some memory CD4+ repertoires had no autoreactive clone sequences. Autoreactive HCRT-specific and TRIB2-specific clonotypes were marked in same-patient CSF-versus-blood CD4+ comparisons. Reportedly, autoreactive clonotypes were serially detected in patients' blood but not controls'.

The germline V and J ends were trimmed by 0 bases and 2 bases, with 11 bases remaining between them. The CDR3 covers 15 residues. Germline-derived CDR1 and CDR2 are SGHAT and FQNNGV. Some clones are missing from TCRdb's copy, which holds only in-frame ones; the method was immunoSEQ multiplex PCR. The sample has 27,000 or so clones; around 87% are singletons. This TCR derives from a human donor in good health. Specimen: memory (CD45RA-) CD4+ T cells from blood. The chain uses TRBV11-2 and TRBJ2-7, with D possibly matching TRBD1 (6 bases). The CDR3 sequence: CASSLDPDSPYEQYF. Written as DNA, the CDR3 is TGTGCCAGCAGCTTAGATCCGGACAGTCCCTACGAGCAGTACTTC.